This TCR beta chain was identified during a study of T cell repertoires in cytomegalovirus infection. In TCRdb, the reads were re-called with MiXCR into one record per CDR3 protein. This table holds roughly 860,000 distinct CDR3 sequences, roughly 33% found once. Per the germline V gene, CDR1 is SGHTA and CDR2 is FQGNSA. The CDR3 sequence is 16 residues long. The V end lost 0 bases, the J end lost 4 bases, and 13 bases lay between the germline ends. This clonotype was counted ten times or more. Its antigen is unknown. Material: cultured CD8+ T cells from PBMCs, obtained from culture after CMV antigen stimulation. The chain combines TRBV7-2 with TRBJ1-5; tentative D call: TRBD1 (5 bases). This clonotype was obtained from a human donor in good health (CMV status not recorded). Some clones in this sample may be carry-over from other donors' samples. CDR3 in amino acids: CASSLAHGALNQPQHF. The CDR3 coding sequence is TGTGCCAGCAGCTTAGCGCACGGGGCTCTGAATCAGCCCCAGCATTTT.